This TCR beta chain came from a study of blood T cells in healthy people across ages. A J-beta primer mix and a sample-barcoded 5' primer were used in a second PCR of roughly 7 to 12 cycles. Any given sample supplied a minimum of 3 million CDR3-containing paired-end reads. TCRdb reprocessed the 5' RACE reads with MiXCR, giving one entry per CDR3 protein. The sample lists roughly 1.9 million distinct CDR3 sequences; more than 35% were seen once. V was shortened by 0 bases and J by 6 bases, with 18 bases between the two germline ends. CDR1 is SQVTM, CDR2 ANQGSEA, per germline. The CDR3 is 16 residues long. Caucasian, healthy and from Russia, the donors were aged between 6 and 90. Samples each had at least 5.5 micrograms of total RNA extracted.

This TCR was recovered from a human donor in good health. This sequence joins TRBV29-1 and TRBJ2-1; D might be TRBD1 or TRBD2, each matching 6 bases. The sequenced material came from blood. DNA for the CDR3: TGCAGCGTTGAAGAGCCACACGGGGGCCAGGCCAATGAGCAGTTCTTC. Translation: CSVEEPHGGQANEQFF.